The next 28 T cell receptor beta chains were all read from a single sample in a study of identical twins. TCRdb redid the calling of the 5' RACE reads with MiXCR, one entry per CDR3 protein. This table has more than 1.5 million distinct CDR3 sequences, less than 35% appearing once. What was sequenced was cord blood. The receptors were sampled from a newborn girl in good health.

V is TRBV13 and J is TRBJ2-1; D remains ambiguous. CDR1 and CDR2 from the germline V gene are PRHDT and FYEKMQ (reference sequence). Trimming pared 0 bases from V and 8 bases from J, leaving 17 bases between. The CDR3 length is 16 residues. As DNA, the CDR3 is TGTGCCAGCAGCTTAGGATCCCCTCCGCGTGTGGATGAGCAGTTCTTC. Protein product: CASSLGSPPRVDEQFF.

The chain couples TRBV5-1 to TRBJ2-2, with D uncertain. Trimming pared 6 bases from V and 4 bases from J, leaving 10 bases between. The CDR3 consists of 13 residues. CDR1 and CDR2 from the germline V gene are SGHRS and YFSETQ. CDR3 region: CASTPITTGELFF. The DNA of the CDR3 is TGCGCCAGCACCCCGATTACCACCGGGGAGCTGTTTTTT.

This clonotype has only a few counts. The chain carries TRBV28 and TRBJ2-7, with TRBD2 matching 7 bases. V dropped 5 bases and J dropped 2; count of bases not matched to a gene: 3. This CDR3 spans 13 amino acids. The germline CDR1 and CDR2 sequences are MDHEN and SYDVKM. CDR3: CASSETSPYEQYF. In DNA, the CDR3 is TGTGCCAGCAGTGAGACTAGCCCCTACGAGCAGTACTTC.

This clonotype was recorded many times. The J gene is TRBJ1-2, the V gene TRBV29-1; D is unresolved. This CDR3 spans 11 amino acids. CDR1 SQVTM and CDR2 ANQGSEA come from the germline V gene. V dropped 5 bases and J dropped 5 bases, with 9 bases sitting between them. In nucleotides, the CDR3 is TGCAGCGTTCCGGGTTCGTATGGCTACACCTTC. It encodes CSVPGSYGYTF.

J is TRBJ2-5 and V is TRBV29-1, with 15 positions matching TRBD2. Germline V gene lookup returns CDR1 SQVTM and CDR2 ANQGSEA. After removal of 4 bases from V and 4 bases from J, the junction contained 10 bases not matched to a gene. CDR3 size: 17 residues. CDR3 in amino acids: CSVVPRTSGRASETQYF. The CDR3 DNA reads TGCAGCGTTGTTCCCCGGACTAGCGGGAGGGCCTCAGAGACCCAGTACTTC.

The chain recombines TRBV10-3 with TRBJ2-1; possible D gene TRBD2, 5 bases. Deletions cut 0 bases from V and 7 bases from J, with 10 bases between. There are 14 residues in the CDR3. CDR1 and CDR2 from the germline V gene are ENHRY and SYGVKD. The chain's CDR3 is CAISESLALNEQFF. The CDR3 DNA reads TGTGCCATCAGTGAGTCGCTAGCCCTTAATGAGCAGTTCTTC.

The DNA of the CDR3 is TGCAGTGCTGGGGACACGCCTAATTCACCCCTCCACTTT. This gives the protein CSAGDTPNSPLHF. V is TRBV20-1 and J is TRBJ1-6; D is possibly TRBD1 (6 bases). The CDR3 length is 13 residues. V was clipped by 5 bases and J by 6 bases, with 11 bases between them. Germline V gene lookup returns CDR1 DFQATT and CDR2 SNEGSKA (reference sequence).

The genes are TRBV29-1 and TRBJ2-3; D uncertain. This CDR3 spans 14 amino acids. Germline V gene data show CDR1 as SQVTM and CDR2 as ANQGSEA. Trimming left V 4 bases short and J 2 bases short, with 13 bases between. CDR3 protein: CSVGFGKATDTQYF. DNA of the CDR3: TGCAGCGTTGGGTTCGGAAAGGCCACAGATACGCAGTATTTT.

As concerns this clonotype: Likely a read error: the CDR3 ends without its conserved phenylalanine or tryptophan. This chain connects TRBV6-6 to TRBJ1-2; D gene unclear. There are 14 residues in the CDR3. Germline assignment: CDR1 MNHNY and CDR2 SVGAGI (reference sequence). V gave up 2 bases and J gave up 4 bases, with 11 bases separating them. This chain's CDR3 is CASSYLDSVYGYTL. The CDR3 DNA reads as TGTGCCAGCAGTTACCTCGACTCTGTCTATGGCTACACCCTC.

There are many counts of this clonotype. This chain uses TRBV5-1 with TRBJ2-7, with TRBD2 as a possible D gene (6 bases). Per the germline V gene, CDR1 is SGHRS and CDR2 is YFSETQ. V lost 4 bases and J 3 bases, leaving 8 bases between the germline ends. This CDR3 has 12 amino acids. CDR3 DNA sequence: TGCGCCAGCAGCATGGGACTCTACGAGCAGTACTTC. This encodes CASSMGLYEQYF.

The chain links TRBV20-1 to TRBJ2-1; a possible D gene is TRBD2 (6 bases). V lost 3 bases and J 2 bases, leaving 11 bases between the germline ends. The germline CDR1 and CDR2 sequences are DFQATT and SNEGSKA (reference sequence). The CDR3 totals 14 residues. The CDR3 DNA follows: TGCAGTGCTAGCGGGAGTCGCCCCTACAATGAGCAGTTCTTC. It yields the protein CSASGSRPYNEQFF.

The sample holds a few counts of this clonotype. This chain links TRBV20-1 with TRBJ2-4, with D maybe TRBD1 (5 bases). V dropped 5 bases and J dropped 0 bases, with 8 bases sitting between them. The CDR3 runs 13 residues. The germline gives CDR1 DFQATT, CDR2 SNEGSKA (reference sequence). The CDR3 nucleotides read TGCAGTGCTCCGGACATAGCCAAAAACATTCAGTACTTC. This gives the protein CSAPDIAKNIQYF.

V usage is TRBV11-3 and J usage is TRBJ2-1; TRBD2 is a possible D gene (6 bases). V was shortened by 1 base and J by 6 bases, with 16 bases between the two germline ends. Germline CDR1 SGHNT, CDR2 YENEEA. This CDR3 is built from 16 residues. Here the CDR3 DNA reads TGTGCCAGCAGCTTAGGAGGGACTGGAGGAGCCAATGAGCAGTTCTTC. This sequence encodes CASSLGGTGGANEQFF.

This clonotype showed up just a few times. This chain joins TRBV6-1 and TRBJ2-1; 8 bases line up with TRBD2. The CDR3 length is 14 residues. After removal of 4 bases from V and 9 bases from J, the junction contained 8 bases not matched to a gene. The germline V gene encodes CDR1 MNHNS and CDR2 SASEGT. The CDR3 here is CASSGAGAVTEQFF. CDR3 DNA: TGTGCCAGCAGTGGAGCGGGAGCGGTTACTGAGCAGTTCTTC.

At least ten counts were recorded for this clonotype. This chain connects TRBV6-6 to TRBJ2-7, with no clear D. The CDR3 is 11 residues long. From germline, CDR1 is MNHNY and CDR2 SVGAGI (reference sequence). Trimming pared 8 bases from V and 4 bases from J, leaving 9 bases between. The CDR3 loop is CASRNEYEQYF. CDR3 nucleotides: TGTGCCAGCCGAAACGAATACGAGCAGTACTTC.

The chain's CDR3 is CASSPPRGRRNQPQHF. The CDR3 DNA sequence: TGTGCCAGCTCACCACCGAGGGGCAGGAGGAATCAGCCCCAGCATTTT. This chain connects TRBV18 to TRBJ1-5, with a possible D match to TRBD1 (5 bases). Trimming stripped 0 bases from V and 4 bases from J, with 13 bases between. This CDR3 spans 16 amino acids. Germline lookup yields CDR1 KGHSH and CDR2 LQKENI.

The CDR3 protein is CASSQEVGRFHEKLFF. CDR3 bases: TGTGCCAGCAGCCAAGAGGTGGGGCGATTCCATGAAAAACTGTTTTTT. V is TRBV14 and J is TRBJ1-4; a weak D match, TRBD1 (5 bases). CDR3 length equals 16 residues. Germline CDR1 is SGHDN and CDR2 is FVKESK. The ends were cut back, 0 bases at V and 6 bases at J, with 14 bases in the middle.

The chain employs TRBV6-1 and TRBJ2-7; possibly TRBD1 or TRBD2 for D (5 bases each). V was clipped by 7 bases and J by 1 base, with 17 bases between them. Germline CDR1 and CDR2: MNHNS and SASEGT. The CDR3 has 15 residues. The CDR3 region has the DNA TGTGCCAGCAAGCCAGGGACGGCGGTATCCTACGAGCAGTACTTC. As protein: CASKPGTAVSYEQYF.

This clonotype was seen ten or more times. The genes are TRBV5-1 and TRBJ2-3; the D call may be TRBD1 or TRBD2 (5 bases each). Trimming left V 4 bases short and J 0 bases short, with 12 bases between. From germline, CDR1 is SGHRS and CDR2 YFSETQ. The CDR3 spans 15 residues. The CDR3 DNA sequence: TGCGCCAGCAGCCCCGGGACGGTTAGCACAGATACGCAGTATTTT. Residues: CASSPGTVSTDTQYF. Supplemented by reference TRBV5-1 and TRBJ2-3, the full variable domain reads KAGVTQTPRYLIKTRGQQVTLSCSPISGHRSVSWYQQTPGQGLQFLFEYFSETQRNKGNFPGRFSGRQFSNSRSEMNVSTLELGDSALYLCASSPGTVSTDTQYFGPGTRLTVL.

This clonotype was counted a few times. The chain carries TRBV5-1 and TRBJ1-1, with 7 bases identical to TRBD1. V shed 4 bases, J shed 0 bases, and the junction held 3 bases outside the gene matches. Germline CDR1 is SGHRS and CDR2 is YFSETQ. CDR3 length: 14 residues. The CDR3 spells CASSHRGVNTEAFF. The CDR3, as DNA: TGCGCCAGCAGCCACAGGGGCGTGAACACTGAAGCTTTCTTT.

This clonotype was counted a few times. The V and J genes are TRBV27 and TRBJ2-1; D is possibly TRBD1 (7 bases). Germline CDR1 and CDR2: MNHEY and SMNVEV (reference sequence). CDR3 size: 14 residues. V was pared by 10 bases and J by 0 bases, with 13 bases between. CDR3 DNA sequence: TGTGCCACCGCGGGACAGAGCTCCTACAATGAGCAGTTCTTC. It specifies CATAGQSSYNEQFF.

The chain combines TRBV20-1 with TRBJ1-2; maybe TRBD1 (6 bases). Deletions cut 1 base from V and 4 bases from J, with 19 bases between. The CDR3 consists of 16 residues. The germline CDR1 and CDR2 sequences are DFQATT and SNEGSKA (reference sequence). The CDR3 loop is CSARAKYLGQLYGYTF. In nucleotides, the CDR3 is TGCAGTGCTAGAGCGAAATACCTAGGACAGCTCTATGGCTACACCTTC.

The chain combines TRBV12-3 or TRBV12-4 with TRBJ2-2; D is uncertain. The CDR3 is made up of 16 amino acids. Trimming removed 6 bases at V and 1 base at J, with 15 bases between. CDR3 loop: CASSLRWSGNTGELFF. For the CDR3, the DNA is TGTGCCAGCAGCTTAAGGTGGTCGGGGAACACCGGGGAGCTGTTTTTT.

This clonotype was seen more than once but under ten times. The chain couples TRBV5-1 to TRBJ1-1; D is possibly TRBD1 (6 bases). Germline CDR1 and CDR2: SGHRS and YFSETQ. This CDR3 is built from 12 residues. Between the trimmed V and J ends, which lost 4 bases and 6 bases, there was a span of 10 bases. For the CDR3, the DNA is TGCGCCAGCAGCCGAGCAGGGGCTGAAGCTTTCTTT. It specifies CASSRAGAEAFF.

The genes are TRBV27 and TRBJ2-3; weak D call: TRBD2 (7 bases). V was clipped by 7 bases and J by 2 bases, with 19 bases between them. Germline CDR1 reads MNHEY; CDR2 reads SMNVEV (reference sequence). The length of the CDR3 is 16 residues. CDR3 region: CASTLLGGRNTDTQYF. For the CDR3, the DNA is TGTGCCAGCACCCTATTGGGGGGGCGCAACACAGATACGCAGTATTTT.

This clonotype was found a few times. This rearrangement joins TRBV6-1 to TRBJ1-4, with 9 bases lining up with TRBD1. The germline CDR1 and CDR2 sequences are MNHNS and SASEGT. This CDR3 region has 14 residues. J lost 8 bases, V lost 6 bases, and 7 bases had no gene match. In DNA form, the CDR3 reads TGTGCCAGCAGGCACAGGGGGCTCTTCGAAAAACTGTTTTTT. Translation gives CASRHRGLFEKLFF.

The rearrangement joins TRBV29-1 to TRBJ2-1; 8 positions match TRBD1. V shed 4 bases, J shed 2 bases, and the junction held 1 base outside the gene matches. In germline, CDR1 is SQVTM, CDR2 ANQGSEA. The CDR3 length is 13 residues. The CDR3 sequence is CSVGRGPYNEQFF. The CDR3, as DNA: TGCAGCGTTGGCAGGGGGCCCTACAATGAGCAGTTCTTC.

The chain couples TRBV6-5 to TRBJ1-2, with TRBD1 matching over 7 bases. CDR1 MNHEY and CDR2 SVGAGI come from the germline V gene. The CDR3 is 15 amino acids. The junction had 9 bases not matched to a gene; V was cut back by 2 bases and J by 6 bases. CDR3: CASSYAGTVVDGYTF. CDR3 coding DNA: TGTGCCAGCAGTTACGCCGGGACAGTCGTAGATGGCTACACCTTC.